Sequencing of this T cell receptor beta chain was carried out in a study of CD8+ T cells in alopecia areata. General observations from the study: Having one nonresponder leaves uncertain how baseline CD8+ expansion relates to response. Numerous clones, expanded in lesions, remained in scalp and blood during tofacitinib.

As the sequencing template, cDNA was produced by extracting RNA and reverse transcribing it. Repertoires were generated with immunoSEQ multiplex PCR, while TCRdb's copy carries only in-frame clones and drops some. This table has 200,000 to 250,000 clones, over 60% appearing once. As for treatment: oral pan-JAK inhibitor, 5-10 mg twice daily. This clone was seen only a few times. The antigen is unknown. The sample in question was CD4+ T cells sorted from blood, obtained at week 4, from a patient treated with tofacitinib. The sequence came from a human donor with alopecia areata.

The CDR3 sequence: CSVAVGTEGTYEQYF. Written as DNA, the CDR3 is TGCAGCGTGGCCGTAGGGACAGAGGGGACCTACGAGCAGTACTTC. The genes are TRBV29-1 and TRBJ2-7, with 7 bases identical to TRBD1. This CDR3 is 15 amino acids long. The germline CDR1 and CDR2 sequences are SQVTM and ANQGSEA. Trimming removed 6 bases from V and 2 bases from J; junction bases left unmatched: 13.